The 31 T cell receptor beta chains in this list originate from one sample, sequenced in a study of shared clonotypes between healthy human individuals. Produced via immunoSEQ multiplex PCR; TCRdb's table is partial and in-frame only. The table records roughly 1 million clones, around 76% of them present only once. Input material: memory CD4+ T cells sorted from blood. Subset meaning: CD45RA-negative fraction. These receptors all come from a man aged 18-30 years in good health.

The chain joins TRBV19 to TRBJ1-3, with a possible D match to TRBD1 (5 bases). Trimming left V 8 bases short and J 5 bases short, with 19 bases between. Germline V gene lookup returns CDR1 LNHDA and CDR2 SQIVND (reference sequence). The CDR3 is made up of 15 amino acids. The CDR3 DNA sequence: TGTGCCAGTCCTCGTGACAGCAAAGGTCGAAACACCATATATTTT. This translates into CASPRDSKGRNTIYF.

The CDR3 region is CATSRIIAGGGEQFF. The CDR3 region has the DNA TGTGCCACCAGCAGAATAATAGCGGGAGGGGGCGAGCAGTTCTTC. This chain links TRBV15 with TRBJ2-1; 11 bases agree with TRBD2. The CDR3 is 15 amino acids. Per germline, CDR1 LNHNV and CDR2 YYDKDF (reference sequence). The trim removed 2 bases at V and 10 bases at J, leaving 7 bases unmatched.

The rearrangement uses TRBV19 and TRBJ1-1, with TRBD1 as a possible D gene (5 bases). V was clipped by 10 bases and J by 4 bases, with 19 bases between them. The CDR3 runs to 14 residues. CDR1 and CDR2 from the germline V gene are LNHDA and SQIVND (reference sequence). DNA of the CDR3: TGTGCCACGGGCACCAGGGTGGGCAGCACTGAAGCTTTCTTT. This encodes CATGTRVGSTEAFF.

The chain combines TRBV19 with TRBJ2-7, with D perhaps matching TRBD2 (6 bases). V was trimmed by 5 bases and J by 2 bases, leaving 19 bases between them. Germline V gene lookup returns CDR1 LNHDA and CDR2 SQIVND (reference sequence). The CDR3 loop spans 16 amino acids. The CDR3 coding sequence is TGTGCCAGTAGTCCGGGAGTTGTGCAGGTTACCTACGAGCAGTACTTC. It encodes CASSPGVVQVTYEQYF.

The rearrangement joins TRBV11-3 to TRBJ2-2, with D possibly called TRBD1 or TRBD2 (5 bases each). From germline, CDR1 is SGHNT and CDR2 YENEEA. The CDR3 has 15 residues. Trimming cost V 1 base and J 0 bases, with 6 bases left between them. The CDR3 sequence is CASSLGGTNTGELFF. The CDR3 DNA reads as TGTGCCAGCAGCTTAGGGGGGACGAACACCGGGGAGCTGTTTTTT.

The chain recombines TRBV5-1 with TRBJ1-5; D gene unclear. This CDR3 spans 14 amino acids. V gave up 4 bases and J gave up 4 bases, with 12 bases separating them. Germline V lookup: CDR1 SGHRS, CDR2 YFSETQ. The CDR3 here is CASSPGGRNQPQHF. The CDR3 DNA reads TGCGCCAGCAGCCCGGGAGGGAGAAATCAGCCCCAGCATTTT.

V gene TRBV2 combines with J gene TRBJ2-3, with 10 bases fitting TRBD2. The CDR3 runs 15 residues. CDR1 is SNHLY, CDR2 FYNNEI, per germline. V shed 6 bases and J 6 bases; nucleotides not matched to a gene: 9. CDR3 region: CASRVQRGGVDTQYF. DNA for the CDR3: TGTGCCAGCAGGGTCCAGCGGGGGGGAGTGGATACGCAGTATTTT.

This chain connects TRBV5-4 to TRBJ1-2; the match to TRBD1 covers 7 bases. V was clipped by 3 bases and J by 10 bases; unmatched bases: 6. The CDR3 is made up of 12 amino acids. Germline assignment: CDR1 SGHNT and CDR2 YYREEE (reference sequence). DNA for the CDR3: TGTGCCAGCAGCTCCAGACAGGGAATCTACACCTTC. It specifies CASSSRQGIYTF.

CDR3 DNA sequence: TGTGCCAGCAGTCAGAATTATGAGCAGTTCTTC. Amino acid sequence: CASSQNYEQFF. The chain links TRBV14 to TRBJ2-1; D is undetermined. This CDR3 has 11 amino acids. The V end lost 6 bases, the J end lost 8 bases, and 8 bases lay between the germline ends. Germline loops: CDR1 SGHDN, CDR2 FVKESK. Full variable domain (outside the CDR3, taken from reference TRBV14 and TRBJ2-1): EAGVTQFPSHSVIEKGQTVTLRCDPISGHDNLYWYRRVMGKEIKFLLHFVKESKQDESGMPNNRFLAERTGGTYSTLKVQPAELEDSGVYFCASSQNYEQFFGPGTRLTVL.

This clone was observed a handful of times. The CDR3 DNA follows: TGTGCCAGCAGCGTAGATGGCTGGGGGGAGTATGGCTACACCTTC. This sequence encodes CASSVDGWGEYGYTF. The J gene is TRBJ1-2, the V gene TRBV9; D is perhaps TRBD1 (5 bases). This CDR3 region has 15 residues. Trimming cost V 0 bases and J 5 bases, with 14 bases left between them. Germline values: CDR1 SGDLS, CDR2 YYNGEE.

With regard to this clone: Just one base apart from a much larger clone, this may be a read error. The chain combines TRBV5-4 with TRBJ2-3, with 7 bases identical to TRBD2. Losses at the gene ends were 0 bases for V and 0 bases for J; bases not matched to a gene: 1. The CDR3 has 15 residues. The V gene's germline CDR1 is SGHNT and CDR2 YYREEE (reference sequence). As DNA, the CDR3 is TGTGCCAGCAGCTTGGATAGCGGGAGCACAGATACGCAGTATTTT. It translates to CASSLDSGSTDTQYF. The full variable domain, completed using reference TRBV5-4 and TRBJ2-3, is ETGVTQSPTHLIKTRGQQVTLRCSSQSGHNTVSWYQQALGQGPQFIFQYYREEENGRGNFPPRFSGLQFPNYSSELNVNALELDDSALYLCASSLDSGSTDTQYFGPGTRLTVL.

The rearrangement links TRBV10-3 to TRBJ2-5; D call uncertain. Trimming took off 4 bases at V and 3 bases at J, with 9 bases between the two ends. The CDR3 is 13 amino acids. Per the germline V gene, CDR1 is ENHRY and CDR2 is SYGVKD. CDR3 nucleotide sequence: TGTGCCATCAGTGGAGAAGCAGAAGAGACCCAGTACTTC. Amino acids: CAISGEAEETQYF.

The chain combines TRBV18 with TRBJ2-1; tentatively, D is TRBD2 (6 bases). V lost 1 base to trimming and J lost 9 bases, with 16 bases between them. CDR1 and CDR2 (germline): KGHSH, LQKENI. This CDR3 has 15 amino acids. The chain's CDR3 is CASSPQYITGVEQFF. The DNA of the CDR3 is TGTGCCAGCTCACCACAGTACATAACGGGGGTTGAGCAGTTCTTC. Full variable domain (missing parts from reference TRBV18 and TRBJ2-1): NAGVMQNPRHLVRRRGQEARLRCSPMKGHSHVYWYRQLPEEGLKFMVYLQKENIIDESGMPKERFSAEFPKEGPSILRIQQVVRGDSAAYFCASSPQYITGVEQFFGPGTRLTVL.

The chain recombines TRBV30 with TRBJ1-2; unclear D gene. The V end was cut by 5 bases, the J end by 4 bases, with 8 bases between. Germline loops: CDR1 GTSNPN, CDR2 SVGIG (reference sequence). The CDR3 spans 11 residues. The CDR3 bases are TGTGCCTGGTTCGGAAGCTATGGCTACACCTTC. Its protein product is CAWFGSYGYTF. Drawing the rest from reference TRBV30 and TRBJ1-2, the complete variable domain is SQTIHQWPATLVQPVGSPLSLECTVEGTSNPNLYWYRQAAGRGLQLLFYSVGIGQISSEVPQNLSASRPQDRQFILSSKKLLLSDSGFYLCAWFGSYGYTFGSGTRLTVV.

The count of this clone is one. The rearrangement uses TRBV7-2 and TRBJ2-3, with 14 bases matching TRBD2. The CDR3 spans 15 residues. The junction had 3 bases not matched to a gene; V was cut back by 5 bases and J by 5 bases. From germline, CDR1 is SGHTA and CDR2 FQGNSA. DNA for the CDR3: TGTGCCAGCAGCCGGGGACTAGCGGGAGTAGATACGCAGTATTTT. Translated: CASSRGLAGVDTQYF.

The sample holds one count of this clone. V usage is TRBV11-3 and J usage is TRBJ2-1; unclear D gene. This CDR3 is built from 12 residues. V was pared by 4 bases and J by 7 bases, with 8 bases between. Per germline, CDR1 SGHNT and CDR2 YENEEA. The CDR3 bases are TGTGCCAGCAGCTCCTCCCCGAATGAGCAGTTCTTC. Protein: CASSSSPNEQFF.

This clone has just one count. This chain joins TRBV13 and TRBJ1-6, with D possibly TRBD1 on 5 matching bases. Germline CDR1 and CDR2: PRHDT and FYEKMQ (reference sequence). This CDR3 is built from 16 residues. Trimming cost V 3 bases and J 7 bases, with 16 bases left between them. CDR3 loop: CASSFTGPQSNSPLHF. DNA for the CDR3: TGTGCCAGCAGCTTTACGGGACCGCAATCCAATTCACCCCTCCACTTT. Based on the CDR3 plus reference TRBV13 and TRBJ1-6, the full variable domain is AAGVIQSPRHLIKEKRETATLKCYPIPRHDTVYWYQQGPGQDPQFLISFYEKMQSDKGSIPDRFSAQQFSDYHSELNMSSLELGDSALYFCASSFTGPQSNSPLHFGNGTRLTVT.

This clone was seen a handful of times. Other DNA variants within this sample encode the same CDR3. J is TRBJ1-1 and V is TRBV5-1, with TRBD1 matching 8 bases. The length of the CDR3 is 13 residues. Trimming at V came to 5 bases and at J to 4 bases, leaving 4 bases not matched to a gene. Germline CDR1 and CDR2: SGHRS and YFSETQ. The CDR3 region has the DNA TGCGCCAGCAGTAACGGACAGGGCACTGAAGCTTTCTTT. Amino acids: CASSNGQGTEAFF.

The genes are TRBV6-6 and TRBJ1-3; D gene ambiguous. Deletions cut 5 bases from V and 3 bases from J, with 5 bases between. The CDR3 is made up of 12 amino acids. Germline V gene sequence: CDR1 MNHNY, CDR2 SVGAGI (reference sequence). The CDR3 DNA follows: TGTGCCAGCAGTGAGAGTGGAAACACCATATATTTT. Encoded protein: CASSESGNTIYF.

The gene calls are TRBV6-1 and TRBJ1-5, with D unresolved. Trimming shortened V by 6 bases and J by 10 bases, and 19 bases separated the two germline ends. Germline V gene lookup returns CDR1 MNHNS and CDR2 SASEGT. The CDR3 has 14 residues. As DNA, the CDR3 is TGTGCCAGCAGGAACACCGGCCCGGCATTACCCCAGCATTTT. Translation gives CASRNTGPALPQHF.

The chain carries TRBV9 and TRBJ2-7, with unresolved D. CDR3 length equals 11 residues. Germline V gene sequence: CDR1 SGDLS, CDR2 YYNGEE. V lost 5 bases and J lost 2, with 5 bases in between. The CDR3 protein is CASRDPYEQYF. The CDR3 DNA reads TGTGCCAGCAGGGACCCCTACGAGCAGTACTTC.

The rearrangement links TRBV6-6 to TRBJ1-6; D remains ambiguous. This CDR3 has 13 amino acids. Germline assignment: CDR1 MNHNY and CDR2 SVGAGI (reference sequence). The CDR3, as DNA: TGTGCTACCCGGGCACGGGCAAATTCACCCCTCCACTTT. Its translation: CATRARANSPLHF.

The chain uses TRBV6-1 and TRBJ2-7; D remains ambiguous. V lost 7 bases, J lost 2 bases, and 12 bases lay in between. Germline V lookup: CDR1 MNHNS, CDR2 SASEGT. The CDR3 runs 13 residues. CDR3 protein: CASKAGGTYEQYF. DNA for the CDR3: TGTGCCAGCAAAGCTGGCGGAACCTACGAGCAGTACTTC.

The genes are TRBV18 and TRBJ1-2; 9 bases match TRBD1. Trimming removed 4 bases from V and 1 base from J; junction bases left unmatched: 4. The CDR3 consists of 15 residues. The germline V gene has CDR1 KGHSH and CDR2 LQKENI. The CDR3 bases are TGTGCCAGCTCACAAAACAGGGGGCGTAACTATGGCTACACCTTC. As protein: CASSQNRGRNYGYTF.

The V gene is TRBV7-2, the J gene TRBJ1-5; D gene unclear. Germline lookup yields CDR1 SGHTA and CDR2 FQGNSA. V lost 5 bases, J lost 0 bases, and 17 bases lay in between. The CDR3 is 17 amino acids. The CDR3 loop is CASSPTLGGFSNQPQHF. The CDR3 DNA sequence: TGTGCCAGCAGCCCGACGTTGGGAGGGTTTAGCAATCAGCCCCAGCATTTT.

This chain links TRBV7-2 with TRBJ1-6; D remains unclear. With 3 bases removed from V and 6 bases from J, the gap between germline ends came to 0 bases. The germline CDR1 and CDR2 sequences are SGHTA and FQGNSA. The CDR3 has 11 amino acids. For the CDR3, the DNA is TGTGCCAGCAGCTTTAATTCACCCCTCCACTTT. Amino acids: CASSFNSPLHF.

J is TRBJ2-2 and V is TRBV11-2; a weak D match, TRBD2 (6 bases). The CDR3 is 17 residues long. V was cut by 6 bases and J by 1 base, with 18 bases left in between. Germline V gives CDR1 SGHAT, CDR2 FQNNGV. CDR3 amino acids: CASSTRALAKNTGELFF. CDR3 DNA sequence: TGTGCCAGCAGTACCCGGGCGCTAGCGAAGAACACCGGGGAGCTGTTTTTT.

The V call is TRBV7-2, the J call TRBJ2-1; 9 nucleotides align to TRBD2. The CDR3 runs to 17 residues. CDR1 is SGHTA, CDR2 FQGNSA, per germline. V was pared by 5 bases and J by 4 bases, with 12 bases of the junction left unmatched. The DNA of the CDR3 is TGTGCCAGCAGCCCCCCTCGCGGGGGGGCCTTGTACAATGAGCAGTTCTTC. Amino acids: CASSPPRGGALYNEQFF.

Here the CDR3 DNA reads TGTGCCTGGAGCCCCGGGACAGGGTACCCTACGAGGCAGTACTTC. This gives the protein CAWSPGTGYPTRQYF. V usage is TRBV30 and J usage is TRBJ2-7, with 9 bases fitting TRBD1. This CDR3 region has 15 residues. Per germline, CDR1 GTSNPN and CDR2 SVGIG (reference sequence). Trimming cost V 3 bases and J 9 bases; bases outside gene matches: 15.

This clone was detected a few times. This chain joins TRBV6-1 and TRBJ1-6; TRBD1 matches at 7 bases. The CDR3 length is 12 residues. Germline V lookup: CDR1 MNHNS, CDR2 SASEGT. Trimming at V came to 6 bases and at J to 16 bases, leaving 9 bases not matched to a gene. For the CDR3, the DNA is TGTGCCAGCAGCGACCAGGGACAGACTCTCCACTTT. The encoded protein is CASSDQGQTLHF.

The V and J genes are TRBV28 and TRBJ1-1, with D unresolved. Germline loops: CDR1 MDHEN, CDR2 SYDVKM. Trimming stripped 7 bases from V and 1 base from J, with 19 bases between. This CDR3 is built from 16 residues. This CDR3 reads CASNSVVSLANTEAFF. The CDR3 DNA reads as TGTGCCAGCAACTCCGTCGTAAGTCTAGCGAACACTGAAGCTTTCTTT. Complete variable domain (other parts from reference TRBV28 and TRBJ1-1): DVKVTQSSRYLVKRTGEKVFLECVQDMDHENMFWYRQDPGLGLRLIYFSYDVKMKEKGDIPEGYSVSREKKERFSLILESASTNQTSMYLCASNSVVSLANTEAFFGQGTRLTVV.